This T cell receptor (beta chain) was captured in a study of response to subunit inactivated influenza vaccine. This clonotype was observed a handful of times. TCRdb reprocessed the RT-PCR reads with MiXCR, giving one entry per CDR3 protein. The sample consists of about 520,000 distinct CDR3 sequences, roughly 25% of them appearing once. The source material was CD4+ T cells sorted from PBMCs, sampled around 5 days after vaccination. The clonotype was recovered from a man between 50 and 59 years old who received an inactivated influenza vaccine.

In nucleotides, the CDR3 is TGTGCCAGCAGTTGGACAGGGACGAACACTGAAGCTTTCTTT. Its translation is CASSWTGTNTEAFF. This rearrangement joins TRBV6-5 to TRBJ1-1, with 8 bases lining up with TRBD1. The germline V gene has CDR1 MNHEY and CDR2 SVGAGI. Trimming took 4 bases from V and 1 from J; bases not matched to a gene: 2. The CDR3 spans 14 residues.